This T cell receptor (beta chain) was identified during a study of lymphopenia after photon versus proton radiotherapy. Unmatched junction bases numbered 2, after V lost 3 bases and J lost 3 bases. This CDR3 is built from 16 residues. Germline loops: CDR1 SGHRS, CDR2 YFSETQ. Here immunoSEQ multiplex PCR was the method, and the copy in TCRdb shows in-frame clones only, minus some. The sample lists 15,000 to 20,000 clones; less than 90% were seen once. The study's findings and limits: Photon-treated patients lost naive T cells and TCR diversity; proton-treated stayed stable. Only patients who died were analyzed for survival; proton advantage is unproven. After the lymphocyte nadir, photon-treated repertoires showed oligoclonal expansion, especially of CD8+ Temra cells. Post-nadir TCR diversity decline inversely tracked overall survival among those who died.

As for this clone: Its antigen remains unknown.

This clonotype was obtained from a man in his 70s with pancreatic cancer. V is TRBV5-1 and J is TRBJ2-6; 11 nucleotides match TRBD1. The sequences come from peripheral blood, collected from a patient treated with proton-based radiotherapy. The CDR3 nucleotides are TGCGCCAGCAGCTGGACAGGGGGCGGTGGGGCCAACGTCCTGACTTTC. It is translated as CASSWTGGGGANVLTF.